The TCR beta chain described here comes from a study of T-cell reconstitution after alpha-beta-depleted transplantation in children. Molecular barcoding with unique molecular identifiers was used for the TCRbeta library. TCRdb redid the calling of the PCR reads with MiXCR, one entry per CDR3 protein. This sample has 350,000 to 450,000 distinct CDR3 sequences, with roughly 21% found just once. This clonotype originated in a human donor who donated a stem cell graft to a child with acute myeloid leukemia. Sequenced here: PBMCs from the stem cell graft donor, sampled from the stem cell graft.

Here the CDR3 DNA reads TGTGCCAGCAGCTTATTGCCAGGAACTCAAGAGACCCAGTACTTC. Protein sequence: CASSLLPGTQETQYF. The genes are TRBV7-9 and TRBJ2-5; D call uncertain. V was pared by 2 bases and J by 2 bases, with 12 bases between. Germline V CDR1 and CDR2: SEHNR, FQNEAQ (reference sequence). There are 15 residues in the CDR3.